Following are 17 T cell receptor beta chains from one sample sequenced in a study of blood T cell repertoires in COVID-19. Assay: immunoSEQ multiplex PCR; the TCRdb copy retains only in-frame clones and omits some. Of about 270,000 clones detected, more than 75% appear once; the ten largest clones hold 5% to 6%. Sequencing used peripheral blood. The receptors were gathered from a woman of 80 years or more with COVID-19, enrolled during active disease.

The CDR3 DNA follows: TGTGCCAGCAGTGAACGAGGGCGGGGGAACACCGGGGAGCTGTTTTTT. As protein: CASSERGRGNTGELFF. The chain uses TRBV2 and TRBJ2-2; possible D gene TRBD2, 6 bases. Germline CDR1 SNHLY, CDR2 FYNNEI. The length of the CDR3 is 16 residues. Trimming pared 2 bases from V and 1 base from J, leaving 11 bases between.

V is TRBV15 and J is TRBJ1-3, with 8 bases aligning to TRBD1. CDR1 and CDR2 from the germline V gene are LNHNV and YYDKDF (reference sequence). The CDR3 covers 15 residues. J lost 4 bases, V lost 5 bases, and 7 bases had no gene match. This chain's CDR3 is CATSPRTGPGNTIYF. CDR3 in DNA: TGTGCCACCAGCCCTCGGACAGGGCCAGGAAACACCATATATTTT.

In DNA, the CDR3 is TGTGCCAGCAGTTCTCTTGACATCAGGACAGGGGGCAGCTATGGCTACACCTTC. This translates into CASSSLDIRTGGSYGYTF. The rearrangement links TRBV28 to TRBJ1-2; 11 nucleotides match TRBD1. Germline V gives CDR1 MDHEN, CDR2 SYDVKM. V was clipped by 4 bases and J by 4 bases; unmatched bases: 14. The CDR3 is 18 residues long.

The chain uses TRBV5-1 and TRBJ2-5; TRBD1 matches at 12 bases. The CDR3 length is 16 residues. Trimming cost V 0 bases and J 5 bases; bases outside gene matches: 5. CDR1 and CDR2 from the germline V gene are SGHRS and YFSETQ. For the CDR3, the DNA is TGCGCCAGCAGCTTGGGGGACAGGGGGCCGGCGGAGACCCAGTACTTC. Protein product: CASSLGDRGPAETQYF.

The chain recombines TRBV7-9 with TRBJ2-3; the match to TRBD1 covers 7 bases. V lost 5 bases to trimming and J lost 1 base; unmatched junction nucleotides: 3. Germline V gene data show CDR1 as SEHNR and CDR2 as FQNEAQ (reference sequence). This CDR3 is 14 amino acids long. The CDR3 nucleotides are TGTGCCAGCAGCCGCGGACAGGGCACAGATACGCAGTATTTT. As protein: CASSRGQGTDTQYF.

With regard to this clone: At the DNA level, this CDR3 is encoded by other sequences in the same sample as well. J is TRBJ1-1 and V is TRBV7-9, with 7 bases aligning to TRBD1. Trimming at V came to 6 bases and at J to 1 base, leaving 2 bases not matched to a gene. CDR1 is SEHNR and CDR2 is FQNEAQ in the germline V gene (reference sequence). This CDR3 comprises 13 residues. The CDR3 DNA sequence: TGTGCCAGCAGGGGACAGCCGAACACTGAAGCTTTCTTT. Translation gives CASRGQPNTEAFF.

The rearrangement uses TRBV5-4 and TRBJ2-3, with 8 bases matching TRBD2. Germline CDR1 reads SGHNT; CDR2 reads YYREEE (reference sequence). The CDR3 extends over 15 amino acids. V lost 4 bases and J lost 3; bases outside the gene matches: 7. The CDR3 region is CASSTTSGFTDTQYF. Written as DNA, the CDR3 is TGTGCCAGCAGCACCACTAGCGGTTTTACAGATACGCAGTATTTT.

V gene TRBV30 combines with J gene TRBJ1-2, with D tentatively TRBD1 (5 bases). This CDR3 has 13 amino acids. The V end lost 4 bases, the J end lost 2 bases, and 11 bases lay between the germline ends. Germline V gives CDR1 GTSNPN, CDR2 SVGIG (reference sequence). The CDR3 DNA sequence: TGTGCCTGGAAGGACGGGGGGAACTATGGCTACACCTTC. It translates to CAWKDGGNYGYTF.

This clone has just one count. V gene TRBV27 combines with J gene TRBJ1-2; TRBD1 matches 7 bases. Germline CDR1 and CDR2: MNHEY and SMNVEV (reference sequence). The CDR3 has 14 amino acids. Trimming removed 6 bases from V and 2 bases from J; junction bases left unmatched: 6. The CDR3 DNA sequence: TGTGCCAGCAGCTCGTGGGACAGAAACTATGGCTACACCTTC. Protein: CASSSWDRNYGYTF.

V gene TRBV19 combines with J gene TRBJ1-3, with 8 bases aligning to TRBD1. The CDR3 loop spans 15 amino acids. Germline CDR1 is LNHDA and CDR2 is SQIVND (reference sequence). J gave up 2 bases and V 5 bases, and 5 bases lay outside the gene matches. The CDR3 coding sequence is TGTGCCAGTAGTTTACAACAGGGGGCTGGAAACACCATATATTTT. It codes for CASSLQQGAGNTIYF.

V is TRBV19 and J is TRBJ1-6; D perhaps matches TRBD1 (6 bases). The CDR3 extends over 15 amino acids. Looked up from germline, CDR1 is LNHDA and CDR2 is SQIVND (reference sequence). Trimming shortened V by 6 bases and J by 0 bases, and 9 bases separated the two germline ends. The CDR3 region has the DNA TGTGCCAGTAGAACAGGGAGCTCCTATAATTCACCCCTCCACTTT. Protein product: CASRTGSSYNSPLHF.

The chain recombines TRBV5-1 with TRBJ2-1; TRBD2 aligns across 7 bases. V trimming: 2 bases; J trimming: 0 bases; junction bases outside the gene matches: 5. This CDR3 is 16 amino acids long. Germline V gene data show CDR1 as SGHRS and CDR2 as YFSETQ. The CDR3 is CASSLSGDPSYNEQFF. The CDR3, as DNA: TGCGCCAGCAGCTTAAGCGGGGACCCCTCCTACAATGAGCAGTTCTTC. Full variable domain (outside the CDR3, taken from reference TRBV5-1 and TRBJ2-1): KAGVTQTPRYLIKTRGQQVTLSCSPISGHRSVSWYQQTPGQGLQFLFEYFSETQRNKGNFPGRFSGRQFSNSRSEMNVSTLELGDSALYLCASSLSGDPSYNEQFFGPGTRLTVL.

The chain has TRBV2 and TRBJ1-3; D is unresolved. The ends were cut back, 2 bases at V and 0 bases at J, with 8 bases in the middle. The CDR3 has 15 amino acids. Per the germline V gene, CDR1 is SNHLY and CDR2 is FYNNEI. CDR3 sequence reads: CASSENRISGNTIYF. CDR3 coding DNA: TGTGCCAGCAGTGAAAACAGAATCTCTGGAAACACCATATATTTT.

This rearrangement joins TRBV11-3 to TRBJ2-5; 7 bases match TRBD2. The CDR3 spans 13 residues. V gave up 5 bases and J gave up 4 bases; unmatched junction bases: 4. Germline V gene lookup returns CDR1 SGHNT and CDR2 YENEEA. The CDR3 sequence: CASSTGEGETQYF. Here the CDR3 DNA reads TGTGCCAGCAGCACGGGGGAGGGAGAGACCCAGTACTTC.

In regard to this clone: The identical CDR3 is also encoded by other nucleotide sequences in the sample. The rearrangement uses TRBV5-1 and TRBJ2-5; D is uncertain. Germline V gene sequence: CDR1 SGHRS, CDR2 YFSETQ. V lost 0 bases, J lost 2 bases, and 5 bases lay in between. The CDR3 is 13 amino acids. Here the CDR3 reads CASSLGLQETQYF. The CDR3 DNA follows: TGCGCCAGCAGCTTGGGACTTCAAGAGACCCAGTACTTC.

This clone was seen a handful of times. The rearrangement joins TRBV19 to TRBJ2-7, with 12 positions matching TRBD1. The CDR3 has 18 residues. Germline lookup yields CDR1 LNHDA and CDR2 SQIVND (reference sequence). DNA for the CDR3: TGTGCCAGTAGTATAGATTCTTCCCCGGGGACAGGGGGCCTCATCTTGCCCGTC. This sequence encodes CASSIDSSPGTGGLILPV.

This clone was recorded once. The genes are TRBV2 and TRBJ1-5, with D perhaps TRBD1 (6 bases). V gave up 9 bases and J gave up 0 bases, with 12 bases separating them. Germline V gene lookup returns CDR1 SNHLY and CDR2 FYNNEI. CDR3 length equals 14 residues. In DNA, the CDR3 is TGTGCCAGTCAACAGGGCGGTAGCAATCAGCCCCAGCATTTT. It is translated as CASQQGGSNQPQHF.